These T cell receptor beta chains were read from a single sample in a study of patients and donors after allogeneic stem cell transplantation. TCRdb used MiXCR to reprocess the RT-PCR reads, holding one entry per CDR3 protein. The table records about 410,000 distinct CDR3 sequences, approximately 16% of them present only once. Material: blood, either unsorted or a sorted T cell fraction (not recorded which). The receptors originated from a human donor who was either an allogeneic HSCT recipient or a stem cell or donor lymphocyte infusion donor (not recorded which). It is not recorded whose cells these are; they may come from a transplant donor. Both conserved end residues are part of each CDR3. Each record gives: CDR3 protein, CDR3 DNA, J gene, V gene, D gene, clone size. D genes are given only for firm matches. Clone size is stated in some rows and not others, as once, few, many or a class when expanded.

CASSLSRGEETQYF	TGCGCCAGCAGCTTGTCCAGGGGGGAAGAGACCCAGTACTTC	TRBJ2-5	TRBV5-1	NA	many
CSARQGKDTQYF	TGCAGTGCTAGACAGGGAAAAGATACGCAGTATTTT	TRBJ2-3	TRBV20-1	NA	NA
CSASQPGRYGYTF	TGCAGTGCTAGTCAGCCCGGGAGGTATGGCTACACCTTC	TRBJ1-2	TRBV20-1	NA	few
CASSYSGRFNSPLHF	TGTGCCAGCAGTTACTCGGGCAGATTTAATTCACCCCTCCACTTT	TRBJ1-6	TRBV6-5	NA	few
CASSLDGSSGANVLTF	TGCGCCAGCAGCTTGGACGGGTCCTCTGGGGCCAACGTCCTGACTTTC	TRBJ2-6	TRBV5-1	NA	many
CSAPHGQAVGGYTF	TGCAGTGCCCCGCACGGACAGGCTGTGGGTGGCTACACCTTC	TRBJ1-2	TRBV20-1	TRBD1	many
CATSDNRDSHNQPQHF	TGTGCCACCAGTGACAACCGGGACAGCCACAATCAGCCCCAGCATTTT	TRBJ1-5	TRBV24-1	TRBD1	few
CASSSDNSPLHF	TGTGCCAGCAGCTCTGATAATTCACCCCTCCACTTT	TRBJ1-6	TRBV11-3	NA	NA
CASSLRDSGGYTF	TGCGCCAGCAGCCTCAGGGACTCTGGGGGCTACACCTTC	TRBJ1-2	TRBV4-1	NA	NA
CASSKLALGGGNTIYF	TGTGCCAGCTCCAAATTGGCCCTGGGAGGGGGAAACACCATATATTTT	TRBJ1-3	TRBV12-3/TRBV12-4	NA	many
CSARVSGHSYEQYF	TGCAGTGCTAGAGTAAGCGGGCATTCCTACGAGCAGTACTTC	TRBJ2-7	TRBV20-1	NA	few
CASSLNPQGNEKLFF	TGTGCCAGCAGTTTAAACCCCCAGGGGAATGAAAAACTGTTTTTT	TRBJ1-4	TRBV27	NA	NA
CSIWVSEDPTYEQYF	TGCAGCATCTGGGTCTCCGAGGACCCAACCTACGAGCAGTACTTC	TRBJ2-7	TRBV29-1	NA	NA
CSARDPETSTDTQYF	TGCAGTGCTAGAGATCCGGAAACTAGCACAGATACGCAGTATTTT	TRBJ2-3	TRBV20-1	NA	many
CASAPGELGQYF	TGTGCCAGCGCCCCCGGGGAGCTCGGGCAGTACTTC	TRBJ2-7	TRBV6-6	NA	few
CASSLQGARNEQFF	TGTGCCAGCAGTTTACAGGGGGCGCGGAATGAGCAGTTCTTC	TRBJ2-1	TRBV12-3/TRBV12-4	TRBD1	many
CASSQSGSRAREYGYTF	TGCGCCAGCAGCCAATCTGGGTCCCGGGCCAGGGAGTATGGCTACACCTTC	TRBJ1-2	TRBV4-3	NA	NA
CATSDFTATDTQYF	TGTGCCACCAGTGATTTCACAGCGACAGATACGCAGTATTTT	TRBJ2-3	TRBV24-1	NA	many
CASSGPFSSSYNSPLHF	TGTGCCAGCTCGGGGCCCTTTTCGAGCTCCTATAATTCACCCCTCCACTTT	TRBJ1-6	TRBV6-1	NA	NA
CASSYTGTGGTDTQYF	TGTGCCAGCAGCTATACCGGGACAGGGGGCACAGATACGCAGTATTTT	TRBJ2-3	TRBV11-3	TRBD1	few